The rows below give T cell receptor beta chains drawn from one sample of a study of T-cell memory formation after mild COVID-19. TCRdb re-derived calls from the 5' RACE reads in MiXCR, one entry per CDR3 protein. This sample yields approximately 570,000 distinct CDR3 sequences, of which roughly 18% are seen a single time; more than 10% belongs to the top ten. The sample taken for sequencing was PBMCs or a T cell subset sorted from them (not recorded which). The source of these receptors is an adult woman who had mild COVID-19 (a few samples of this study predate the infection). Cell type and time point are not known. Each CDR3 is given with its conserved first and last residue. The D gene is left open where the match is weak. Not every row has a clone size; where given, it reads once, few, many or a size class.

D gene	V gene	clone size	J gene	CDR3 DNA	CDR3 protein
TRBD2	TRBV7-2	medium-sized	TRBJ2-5	TGTGCCAGCAGCTTTGAGCGGGAGGGCCTGCACTTC	CASSFEREGLHF
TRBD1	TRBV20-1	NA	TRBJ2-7	TGCAGTGCTCTCGGGACAGGATGGGGCTACGAGCAGTACTTC	CSALGTGWGYEQYF
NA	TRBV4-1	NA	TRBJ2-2	TGCGCCAGCAGCCAAGTCACGGTTGGGGAGCTGTTTTTT	CASSQVTVGELFF
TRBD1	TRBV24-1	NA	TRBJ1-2	TGTGCCACCAGTGAACCCCGAGGGGGCGGCTATGGCTACACCTTC	CATSEPRGGGYGYTF
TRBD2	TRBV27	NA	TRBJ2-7	TGTGCCAGCCGACAGACTAGCTCCTTGGGTCGGGAGTACTTC	CASRQTSSLGREYF
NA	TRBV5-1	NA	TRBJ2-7	TGCGCCAGCACCCCCAACCGGGATTTCTACGAGCAGTACTTC	CASTPNRDFYEQYF
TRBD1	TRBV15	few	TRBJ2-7	TGTGCCACCAGCAGAGACCAGGGGGCGGTTTACGAGCAGTACTTC	CATSRDQGAVYEQYF
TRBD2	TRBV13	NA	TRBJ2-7	TGTGCCAGCAGCTTAGGCCTCGGGAGGGCAGAAGATGAGCAGTACTTC	CASSLGLGRAEDEQYF
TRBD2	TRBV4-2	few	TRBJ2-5	TGTGCCAGCAGTCGCCGGGGGGGCCTTGAGCAAGAGACCCAGTACTTC	CASSRRGGLEQETQYF
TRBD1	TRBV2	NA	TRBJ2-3	TGTGCCAGCAGGTACCGGGACAGAACCACAGATACGCAGTATTTT	CASRYRDRTTDTQYF
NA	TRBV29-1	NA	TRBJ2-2	TGCAGCGTTGAAGACCTAAGGGGCCTGAACACCGGGGAGCTGTTTTTT	CSVEDLRGLNTGELFF
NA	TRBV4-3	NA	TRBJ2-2	TGCGCCAGCAGCCGCCTAGCGCAGAACACCGGGGAGCTGTTTTTT	CASSRLAQNTGELFF
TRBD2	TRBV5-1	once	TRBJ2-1	TGCGCCAGCAGCCCCCTGCGGGGGATTTTCTACAATGAGCAGTTCTTC	CASSPLRGIFYNEQFF
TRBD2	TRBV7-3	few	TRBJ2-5	TGTGCCAGCAGCAGAGGACTAGCGGGGGCTAAAGAGACCCAGTACTTC	CASSRGLAGAKETQYF
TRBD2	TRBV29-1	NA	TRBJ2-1	TGCAGCGTTGGAGGGCTAGCGGGGAACAATGAGCAGTTCTTC	CSVGGLAGNNEQFF
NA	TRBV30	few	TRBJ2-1	TGTGCCTGGAGTGTCGGCCTCCCCGGTAGTGAGCAGTTCTTC	CAWSVGLPGSEQFF
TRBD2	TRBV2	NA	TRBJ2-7	TGTGCCAGCCGAGCTCCCGGACTAGACGAGCAGTACTTC	CASRAPGLDEQYF
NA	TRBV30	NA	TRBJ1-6	TGTGCCTGGAGTGTGGGGCAAATTAATTCACCCCTCCACTTT	CAWSVGQINSPLHF
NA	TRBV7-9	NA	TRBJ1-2	TGTGCCAGCAGCTTTGAGGGGAGCGGCTACACCTTC	CASSFEGSGYTF
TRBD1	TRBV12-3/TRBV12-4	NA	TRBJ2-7	TGTGCCAGCAGTTTGAGTCAGGGGGCCTACGAGCAGTACTTC	CASSLSQGAYEQYF
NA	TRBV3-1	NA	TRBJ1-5	TGTGCCAGCAGCCTAAAAAATCAGCCCCAGCATTTT	CASSLKNQPQHF
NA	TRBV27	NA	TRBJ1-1	TGTGCCAGCAGTGAATATGCGGGCCCCGGCACTGAAGCTTTCTTT	CASSEYAGPGTEAFF
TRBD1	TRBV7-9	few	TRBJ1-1	TGTGCCAGCAGCTCCACCTCGGGACAGAAGAACACTGAAGCTTTCTTT	CASSSTSGQKNTEAFF
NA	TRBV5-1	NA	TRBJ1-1	TGCGCCAGCAGCTTACCAAAGGCCGCCACTGAAGCTTTCTTT	CASSLPKAATEAFF
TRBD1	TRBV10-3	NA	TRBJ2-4	TGTGCCATCAGTGCATTCGACAGGGGGCGTCACATTCAGTACTTC	CAISAFDRGRHIQYF
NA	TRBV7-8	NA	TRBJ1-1	TGTGCCAGCAGGCCCACAGGGACCCCTGAAGCTTTCTTT	CASRPTGTPEAFF
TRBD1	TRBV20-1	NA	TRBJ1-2	TGCAGTGCTAGTAGGGGACAGGGGGCGTTCAAGGCCATCTATGGCTACACCTTC	CSASRGQGAFKAIYGYTF
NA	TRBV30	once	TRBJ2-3	TGTGCCTGGAGTGGAATGACAGATACGCAGTATTTT	CAWSGMTDTQYF
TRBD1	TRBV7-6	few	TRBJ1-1	TGTGCCAGCAGCCAAAGGCCAAGGGGGCGCGGCACTGAAGCTTTCTTT	CASSQRPRGRGTEAFF
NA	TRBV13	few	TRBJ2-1	TGTGCCAGTCCCCTGAGGGGCGATGAGCAGTTCTTC	CASPLRGDEQFF
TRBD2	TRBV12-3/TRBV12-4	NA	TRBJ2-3	TGTGCCAGCAGTCTAAGCGGGGGGGCTCAAGATACGCAGTATTTT	CASSLSGGAQDTQYF
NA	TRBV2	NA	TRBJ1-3	TGTGCCAGCAGCTATTCAGGGAGTGGAAACACCATATATTTT	CASSYSGSGNTIYF
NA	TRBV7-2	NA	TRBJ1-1	TGTGCCAGCAGCTTAGCCGGACCAGGGGCCTCTGAAGCTTTCTTT	CASSLAGPGASEAFF
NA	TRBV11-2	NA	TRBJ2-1	TGTGCCAGCAGCCCTCGGTCGGAAAGGGTTAACAATGAGCAGTTCTTC	CASSPRSERVNNEQFF
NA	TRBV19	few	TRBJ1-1	TGTGCCAGTACCCGGGACGCTGAAGCTTTCTTT	CASTRDAEAFF
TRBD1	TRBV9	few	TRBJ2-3	TGTGCCAGCAGCCCCGGACAGGGAAAGACTAGCACAGATACGCAGTATTTT	CASSPGQGKTSTDTQYF
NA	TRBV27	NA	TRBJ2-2	TGTGCCGGCCGGCGGTGGGCGGACACCGGGGAGCTGTTTTTT	CAGRRWADTGELFF
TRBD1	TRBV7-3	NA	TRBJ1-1	TGTGCCAGCAGCTTAACCGACAGGGGTGAAGCTTTCTTT	CASSLTDRGEAFF
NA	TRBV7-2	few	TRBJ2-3	TGTGCCAGCAGCTCACCGGGACACATAAGCACAGATACGCAGTATTTT	CASSSPGHISTDTQYF
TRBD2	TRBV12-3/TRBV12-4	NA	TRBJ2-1	TGTGCCAGCAGTATTAGCGGGAGGGTGAATGAGCAGTTCTTC	CASSISGRVNEQFF
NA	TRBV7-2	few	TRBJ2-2	TGTGCCAGCAGCTCAACCCCCCACTTTGGGGGCACCGGGGAGCTGTTTTTT	CASSSTPHFGGTGELFF
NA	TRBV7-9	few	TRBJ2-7	TGTGCCAGCAGCACCCGGGACGGCGAGTACTTC	CASSTRDGEYF
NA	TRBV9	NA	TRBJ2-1	TGTGCCAGCAGCGTAGCAAGCGGCCTCTCCTACAATGAGCAGTTCTTC	CASSVASGLSYNEQFF
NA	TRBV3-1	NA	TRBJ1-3	TGTGCCAGCAGCCGAGGGCGCTCTGGAAACACCATATATTTT	CASSRGRSGNTIYF
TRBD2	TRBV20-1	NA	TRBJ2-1	TGCAGTGCTAGTTGGGCTAGCGGGGACCATGAGCAGTTCTTC	CSASWASGDHEQFF
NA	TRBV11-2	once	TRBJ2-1	TGTGCCAGCAGCACTCGACAGAGAGCCTACAATGAGCAGTTCTTC	CASSTRQRAYNEQFF
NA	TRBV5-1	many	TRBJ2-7	TGCGCCAGCAGCTTGATGACCTACGAGCAGTACTTC	CASSLMTYEQYF
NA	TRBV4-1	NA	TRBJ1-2	TGCGCCAGCAGCCAGGGGCAGGCCGACTATGGCTACACCTTC	CASSQGQADYGYTF